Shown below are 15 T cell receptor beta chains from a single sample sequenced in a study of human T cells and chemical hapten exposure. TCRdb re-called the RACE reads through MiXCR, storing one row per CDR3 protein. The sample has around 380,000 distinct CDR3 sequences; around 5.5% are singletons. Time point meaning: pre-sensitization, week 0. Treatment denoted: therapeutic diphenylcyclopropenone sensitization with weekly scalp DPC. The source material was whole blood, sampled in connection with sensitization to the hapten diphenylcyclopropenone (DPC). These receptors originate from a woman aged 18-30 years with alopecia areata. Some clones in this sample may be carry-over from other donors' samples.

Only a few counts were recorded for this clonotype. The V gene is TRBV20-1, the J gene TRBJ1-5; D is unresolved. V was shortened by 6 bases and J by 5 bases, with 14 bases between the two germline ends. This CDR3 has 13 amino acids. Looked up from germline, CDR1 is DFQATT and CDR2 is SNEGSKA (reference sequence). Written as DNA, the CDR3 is TGCAGTGCGCCAAATACCGGGGATCAGCCCCAGCATTTT. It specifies CSAPNTGDQPQHF.

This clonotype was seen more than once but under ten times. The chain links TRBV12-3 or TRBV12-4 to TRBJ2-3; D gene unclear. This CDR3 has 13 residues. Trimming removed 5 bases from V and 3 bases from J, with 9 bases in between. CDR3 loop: CASSPLRTDTQYF. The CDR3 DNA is TGTGCCAGCAGTCCCCTCAGGACAGATACGCAGTATTTT.

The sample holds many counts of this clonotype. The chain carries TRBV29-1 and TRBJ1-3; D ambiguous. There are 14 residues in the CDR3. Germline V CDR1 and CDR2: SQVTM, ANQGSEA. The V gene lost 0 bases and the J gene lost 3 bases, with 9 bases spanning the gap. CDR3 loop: CSVEESSRGNTIYF. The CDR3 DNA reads TGCAGCGTTGAAGAATCGAGCCGTGGAAACACCATATATTTT.

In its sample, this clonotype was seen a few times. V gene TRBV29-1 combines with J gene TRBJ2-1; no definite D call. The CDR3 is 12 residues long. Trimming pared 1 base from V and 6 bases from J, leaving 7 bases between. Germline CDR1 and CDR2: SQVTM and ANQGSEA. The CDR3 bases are TGCAGCGTTGAAGGCAGACTCAATGAGCAGTTCTTC. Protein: CSVEGRLNEQFF.

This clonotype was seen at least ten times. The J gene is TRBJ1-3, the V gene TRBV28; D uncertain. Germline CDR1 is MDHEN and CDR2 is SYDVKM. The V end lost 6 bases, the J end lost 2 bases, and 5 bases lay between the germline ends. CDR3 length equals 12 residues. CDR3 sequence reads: CASRVAGNTIYF. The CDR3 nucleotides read TGTGCCAGCAGGGTGGCTGGAAACACCATATATTTT.

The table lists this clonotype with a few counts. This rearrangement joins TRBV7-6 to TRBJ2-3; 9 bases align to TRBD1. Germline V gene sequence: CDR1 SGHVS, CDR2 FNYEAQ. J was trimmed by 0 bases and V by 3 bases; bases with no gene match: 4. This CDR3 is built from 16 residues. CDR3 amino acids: CASSLGQGASTDTQYF. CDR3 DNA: TGTGCCAGCAGCTTGGGACAGGGTGCAAGCACAGATACGCAGTATTTT.

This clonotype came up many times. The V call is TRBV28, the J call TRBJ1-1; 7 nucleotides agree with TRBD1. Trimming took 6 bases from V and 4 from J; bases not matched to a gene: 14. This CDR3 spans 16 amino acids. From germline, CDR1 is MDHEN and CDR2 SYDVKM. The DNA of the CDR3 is TGTGCCAGCAGCGGGGGACAGACTAGCTGGGGCACTGAAGCTTTCTTT. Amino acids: CASSGGQTSWGTEAFF.

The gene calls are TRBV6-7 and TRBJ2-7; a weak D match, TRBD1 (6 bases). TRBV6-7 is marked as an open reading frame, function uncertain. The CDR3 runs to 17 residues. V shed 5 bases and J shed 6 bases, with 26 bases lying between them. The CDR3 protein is CASSLKSPGHLLGEQYF. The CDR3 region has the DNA TGTGCCAGCAGTCTTAAATCGCCGGGACATCTTCTGGGCGAGCAGTACTTC.

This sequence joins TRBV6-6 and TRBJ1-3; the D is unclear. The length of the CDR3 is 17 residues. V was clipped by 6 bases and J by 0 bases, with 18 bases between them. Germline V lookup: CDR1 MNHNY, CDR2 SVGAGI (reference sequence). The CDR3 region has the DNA TGTGCCAGCAGCCGTACACGGGCCGGAGTCTCTGGAAACACCATATATTTT. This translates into CASSRTRAGVSGNTIYF.

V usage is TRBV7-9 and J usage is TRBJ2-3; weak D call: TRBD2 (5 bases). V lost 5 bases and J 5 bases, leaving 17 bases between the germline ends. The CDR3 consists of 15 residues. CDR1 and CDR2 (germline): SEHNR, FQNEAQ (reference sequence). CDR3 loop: CASSPSRGARDTQYF. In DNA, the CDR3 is TGTGCCAGCAGCCCCAGCCGGGGTGCGAGAGATACGCAGTATTTT. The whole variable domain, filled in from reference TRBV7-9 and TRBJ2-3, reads DTGVSQNPRHKITKRGQNVTFRCDPISEHNRLYWYRQTLGQGPEFLTYFQNEAQLEKSRLLSDRFSAERPKGSFSTLEIQRTEQGDSAMYLCASSPSRGARDTQYFGPGTRLTVL.

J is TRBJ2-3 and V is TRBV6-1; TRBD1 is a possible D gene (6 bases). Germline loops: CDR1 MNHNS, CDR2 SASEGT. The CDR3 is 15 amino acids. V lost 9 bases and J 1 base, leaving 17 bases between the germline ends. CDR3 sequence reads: CASRLHRDRTDTQYF. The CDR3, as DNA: TGTGCCAGTAGACTTCACAGGGACCGCACAGATACGCAGTATTTT.

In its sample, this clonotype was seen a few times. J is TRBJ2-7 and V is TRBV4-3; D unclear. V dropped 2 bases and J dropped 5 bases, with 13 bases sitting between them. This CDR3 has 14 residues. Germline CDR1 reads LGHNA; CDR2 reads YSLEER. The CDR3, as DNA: TGCGCCAGCAGCCAAACTGTGCTGGCAAACGAGCAGTACTTC. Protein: CASSQTVLANEQYF.

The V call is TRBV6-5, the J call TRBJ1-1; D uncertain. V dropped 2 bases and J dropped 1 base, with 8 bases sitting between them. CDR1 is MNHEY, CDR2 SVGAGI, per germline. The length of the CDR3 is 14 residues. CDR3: CASSYGMSNTEAFF. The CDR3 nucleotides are TGTGCCAGCAGTTACGGGATGTCGAACACTGAAGCTTTCTTT.

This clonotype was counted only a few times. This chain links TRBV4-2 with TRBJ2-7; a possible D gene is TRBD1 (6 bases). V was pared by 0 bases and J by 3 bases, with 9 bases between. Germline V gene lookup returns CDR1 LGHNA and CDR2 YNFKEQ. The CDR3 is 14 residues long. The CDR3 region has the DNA TGTGCCAGCAGCCAAGAGGTAGGGGGCTACGAGCAGTACTTC. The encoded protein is CASSQEVGGYEQYF.

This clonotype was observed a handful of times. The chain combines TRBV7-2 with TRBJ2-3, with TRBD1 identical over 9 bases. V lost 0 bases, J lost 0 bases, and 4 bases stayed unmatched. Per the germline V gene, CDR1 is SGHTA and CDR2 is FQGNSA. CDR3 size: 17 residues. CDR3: CASSLAQGASSTDTQYF. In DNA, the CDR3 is TGTGCCAGCAGCTTAGCACAGGGGGCGTCAAGCACAGATACGCAGTATTTT.